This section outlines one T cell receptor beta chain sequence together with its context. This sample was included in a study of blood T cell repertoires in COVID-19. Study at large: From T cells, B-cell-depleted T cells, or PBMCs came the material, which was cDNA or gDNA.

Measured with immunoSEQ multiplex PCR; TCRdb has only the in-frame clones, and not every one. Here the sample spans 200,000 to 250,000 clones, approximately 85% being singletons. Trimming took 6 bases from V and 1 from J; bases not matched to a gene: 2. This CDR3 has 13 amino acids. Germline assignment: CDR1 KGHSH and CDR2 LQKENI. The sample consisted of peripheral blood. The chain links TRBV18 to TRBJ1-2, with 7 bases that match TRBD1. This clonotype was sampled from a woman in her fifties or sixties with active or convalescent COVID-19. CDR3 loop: CASSGQSNYGYTF. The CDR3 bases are TGTGCCAGCTCGGGACAGAGTAACTATGGCTACACCTTC.